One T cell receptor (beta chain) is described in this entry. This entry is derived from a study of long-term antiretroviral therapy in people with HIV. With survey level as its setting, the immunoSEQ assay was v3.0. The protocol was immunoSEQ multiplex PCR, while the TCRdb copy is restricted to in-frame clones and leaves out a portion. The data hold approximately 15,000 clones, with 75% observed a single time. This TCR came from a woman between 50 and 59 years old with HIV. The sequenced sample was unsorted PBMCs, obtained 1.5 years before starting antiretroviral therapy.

CDR3 bases: TGTGCCAGCAGCCGGGACAGGGGCAAGGAGCAGTACTTC. The encoded protein is CASSRDRGKEQYF. The J gene is TRBJ2-7, the V gene TRBV6-5, with 10 bases identical to TRBD1. The trim removed 6 bases at V and 7 bases at J, leaving 6 bases unmatched. From germline, CDR1 is MNHEY and CDR2 SVGAGI. This CDR3 has 13 residues.